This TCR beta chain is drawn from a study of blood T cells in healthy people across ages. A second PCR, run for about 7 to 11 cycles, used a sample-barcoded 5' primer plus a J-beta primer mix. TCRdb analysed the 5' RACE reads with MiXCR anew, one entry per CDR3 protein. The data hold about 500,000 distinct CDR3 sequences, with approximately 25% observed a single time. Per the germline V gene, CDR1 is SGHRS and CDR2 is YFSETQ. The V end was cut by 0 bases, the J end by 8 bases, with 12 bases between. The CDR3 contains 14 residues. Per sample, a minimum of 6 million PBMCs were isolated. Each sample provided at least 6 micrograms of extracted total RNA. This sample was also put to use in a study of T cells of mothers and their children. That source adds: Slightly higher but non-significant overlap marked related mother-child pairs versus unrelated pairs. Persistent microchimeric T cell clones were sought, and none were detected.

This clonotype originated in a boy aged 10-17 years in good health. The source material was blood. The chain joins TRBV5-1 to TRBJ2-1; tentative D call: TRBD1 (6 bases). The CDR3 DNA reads TGCGCCAGCAGCTTGGTGGGGGCATTGGATGAGCAGTTCTTC. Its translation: CASSLVGALDEQFF.